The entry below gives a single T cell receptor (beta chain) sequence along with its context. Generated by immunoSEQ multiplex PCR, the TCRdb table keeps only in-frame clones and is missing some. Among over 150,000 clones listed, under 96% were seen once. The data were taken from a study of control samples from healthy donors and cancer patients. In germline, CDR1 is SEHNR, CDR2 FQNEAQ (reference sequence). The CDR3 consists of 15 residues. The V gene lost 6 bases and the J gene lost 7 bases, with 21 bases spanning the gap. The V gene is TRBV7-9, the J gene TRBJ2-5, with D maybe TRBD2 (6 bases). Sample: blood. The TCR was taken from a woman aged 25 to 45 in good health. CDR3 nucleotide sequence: TGTGCCAGCAGTCCCAGCGGGCCCCATATGAGGACCCAGTACTTC. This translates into CASSPSGPHMRTQYF.